Listed below are T cell receptor beta chains from one sample, sequenced in a study of blood T cell repertoires in COVID-19. Clones were sequenced by immunoSEQ multiplex PCR, and TCRdb holds only the in-frame ones, with some missing. The data contain about 220,000 clones, roughly 88% of them singletons. Sequencing was done on a sample of PBMCs or T cells enriched from blood (not recorded which). These receptors were collected from a woman in her forties with acute COVID-19. Both conserved end residues are part of each CDR3. A D gene is named only where the DNA matches it firmly. Some rows mark clone size as missing; the rest say once, few, many or name a class of expanded clone.

>TRBJ2-1|TRBD2|TRBV7-9|NA
TGTGCCAGCAGCTTAGATGGTAGCGGGGCGAATGAGCAGTTCTTC
CASSLDGSGANEQFF
>TRBJ1-2|TRBD1|TRBV28|NA
TGTGCCAGCAGTTTCGGGACAGGGAGTGGCTACACCTTC
CASSFGTGSGYTF
>TRBJ1-4|NA|TRBV5-6|NA
TGTGCCAGCAGCTTAGGACAAGCTAATGAAAAACTGTTTTTT
CASSLGQANEKLFF
>TRBJ1-1|TRBD1|TRBV2|NA
TGTGCCAGCAACTGGGACAGGGGAGTTGAAGCTTTCTTT
CASNWDRGVEAFF
>TRBJ1-1|TRBD1|TRBV9|few
TGTGCCAGCAGCGGGGCCGGGACAGTGAACACTGAAGCTTTCTTT
CASSGAGTVNTEAFF
>TRBJ1-1|TRBD1|TRBV10-3|NA
TGTGCCATCAGTGTTCAGGGGGCTGAAGCTTTCTTT
CAISVQGAEAFF
>TRBJ1-2|NA|TRBV14|once
TGTGCCAGCAGCCAAGATCAGGTCTATGGCTACACCTTC
CASSQDQVYGYTF
>TRBJ1-5|NA|TRBV19|NA
TGTGCCAGCGTTCCGACGGGTAGCAATCAGCCCCAGCATTTT
CASVPTGSNQPQHF
>TRBJ1-3|NA|TRBV24-1|few
TGTGCCACCAGTGATCAGGACAGTGCGGGAAACACCATATATTTT
CATSDQDSAGNTIYF
>TRBJ1-2|NA|TRBV5-4|NA
TGTGCCAGCAGCTTGCCCAGCGTAAACTATGGCTACACCTTC
CASSLPSVNYGYTF
>TRBJ2-3|TRBD2|TRBV5-1|NA
TGCGCCAGCAGCCGTCAGCGGGGGGGCACAGATACGCAGTATTTT
CASSRQRGGTDTQYF
>TRBJ1-2|TRBD1|TRBV7-6|NA
TGTGCCAGCAGCTTAGATCAATGGTGGGACAGGGGCTATGGCTACACCTTC
CASSLDQWWDRGYGYTF
>TRBJ1-1|NA|TRBV2|NA
TGTGCCAGCAGACAGAGTTCCACCTTGAACACTGAAGCTTTCTTT
CASRQSSTLNTEAFF
>TRBJ1-2|TRBD1|TRBV5-4|NA
TGTGCCAGCAGCTTGGTACACAGGGGCCTCTATGGCTACACCTTC
CASSLVHRGLYGYTF
>TRBJ2-1|NA|TRBV7-9|NA
TGTGCCAGCAGCTTAGTGTTTTCGGGGGATGAGCAGTTCTTC
CASSLVFSGDEQFF
>TRBJ2-5|NA|TRBV5-5|NA
TGTGCCAGCAGCTTGGCCCTTAAGGGGGGAGGGATGGGAGAGACCCAGTACTTC
CASSLALKGGGMGETQYF
>TRBJ2-4|NA|TRBV7-3|NA
TGTGCCAGCAGCCCCGATAGTATTAACAGGGCAAACATTCAGTACTTC
CASSPDSINRANIQYF
>TRBJ2-7|TRBD1|TRBV5-1|NA
TGCGCCAGCAGCTTAGGGGACAGCGAGCAGTACTTC
CASSLGDSEQYF
>TRBJ1-1|NA|TRBV5-4|NA
TGTGCCAGCAGCTTGGGGGCTGTGAACACTGAAGCTTTCTTT
CASSLGAVNTEAFF
>TRBJ2-3|NA|TRBV29-1|NA
TGCAGCGTTGAAGGACCAGGGGGGAGCACAGATACGCAGTATTTT
CSVEGPGGSTDTQYF
>TRBJ2-7|TRBD1|TRBV10-3|once
TGTGCCATCAGTGAACCGGACAGGGGGCTCTACGAGCAGTACTTC
CAISEPDRGLYEQYF
>TRBJ2-3|NA|TRBV3-1/TRBV3-2|few
TGTGCCAGCAGCCAACAAATCAGGACAGATACGCAGTATTTT
CASSQQIRTDTQYF
>TRBJ2-3|NA|TRBV7-8|NA
TGTGCCAGCATGGATCAGGGTTTTACAGATACGCAGTATTTT
CASMDQGFTDTQYF
>TRBJ1-2|TRBD1|TRBV24-1|NA
TGTGCCACCAGTGAAGCCGGACAGGGGGACTATGGCTACACCTTC
CATSEAGQGDYGYTF
>TRBJ2-3|TRBD2|TRBV3-1/TRBV3-2|NA
TGTGCCAGCAGCCAAGGAGGCTTGAGACTAGCGGTTTCTAGCACAGATACGCAGTATTTT
CASSQGGLRLAVSSTDTQYF
>TRBJ2-3|NA|TRBV9|NA
TGTGCCAGCAGCTCCCGCCAGGGGACCACAGATACGCAGTATTTT
CASSSRQGTTDTQYF
>TRBJ1-2|TRBD1|TRBV6-5|NA
TGTGCCAGCAACAGAGGACAGGGGAGGTCCCACACCTTC
CASNRGQGRSHTF
>TRBJ1-2|TRBD1|TRBV7-2|NA
TGTGCCAGCAGCTTGGAGACAGGGCGAGAAAATGGCTACACCTTC
CASSLETGRENGYTF
>TRBJ1-2|TRBD1|TRBV3-1/TRBV3-2|NA
TGTGCCAGCAGCCACCCTCCTGGGACAGGGGTTTCTGGCTACACCTTC
CASSHPPGTGVSGYTF
>TRBJ1-4|TRBD1|TRBV19|NA
TGTGCCAGTAAACTTGGACAGGGGAGTGAAAAACTGTTTTTT
CASKLGQGSEKLFF
>TRBJ1-6|TRBD1|TRBV7-2|once
TGTGCCAGCAGCTTAGACCAGGGGGATCGGCTCCACTTT
CASSLDQGDRLHF
>TRBJ2-5|NA|TRBV9|once
TGTGCCAGCAGCGTAGCCTTGCTCGGGGGAGGAGAGACCCAGTACTTC
CASSVALLGGGETQYF
>TRBJ1-5|TRBD1|TRBV29-1|NA
TGCAGCGTTCGGGACAGGGCCGGCAATCAGCCCCAGCATTTT
CSVRDRAGNQPQHF
>TRBJ2-2|NA|TRBV7-3|NA
TGTGCCAGCAGCTCCCCCGACAGGAACACCGGGGAGCTGTTTTTT
CASSSPDRNTGELFF
>TRBJ1-3|NA|TRBV25-1|few
TGTGCCAGCAGTGAAATAGGGGGGGCTGGAAACACCATATATTTT
CASSEIGGAGNTIYF
>TRBJ2-6|NA|TRBV2|NA
TGTGCCAGCAGTGACTGGCAAAACTCTGGGGCCAACGTCCTGACTTTC
CASSDWQNSGANVLTF